This T cell receptor (beta chain) was captured in a study of T cells in localized non-small cell lung cancer. V was clipped by 9 bases and J by 2 bases, with 16 bases between them. Germline-derived CDR1 and CDR2 are SNHLY and FYNNEI. CDR3 length: 14 amino acids. Profiled with immunoSEQ multiplex PCR; TCRdb holds only in-frame clones, not every one. The table has 45,000 or so clones, more than 85% seen once. The chain employs TRBV2 and TRBJ1-2; D is undetermined. This sample comprised PBMCs, obtained before any cancer treatment. The sequence was collected from a man between 40 and 69 years old with stage II lung adenocarcinoma. The CDR3 protein is CASLPFRANYGYTF. The CDR3 DNA reads as TGTGCCAGTTTACCTTTTCGGGCGAACTATGGCTACACCTTC.